These T cell receptor beta chains were read from a single sample in a study of T cell repertoires in cytomegalovirus infection. TCRdb re-derived calls from the reads in MiXCR, one entry per CDR3 protein. The data contain hundreds of thousands of distinct CDR3 sequences, 6% to 8% of them singletons. The sequencing sample was made of PBMCs. These receptors came from a human donor in good health (CMV status not recorded). Some clones in this sample may be carry-over from other donors' samples. Each CDR3 is given with its conserved first and last residue. Each record gives: V gene, D gene, CDR3 length, clone size, J gene, CDR3 protein, CDR3 DNA. D genes are given only for firm matches. A row's size may be missing; if present it is once, few, many or a size class.

TRBV7-2	TRBD2	16	many	TRBJ2-5	CASSLRWAGGQETQYF	TGTGCCAGCAGTCTCCGATGGGCGGGGGGTCAAGAGACCCAGTACTTC
TRBV12-3/TRBV12-4	TRBD1	15	many	TRBJ1-5	CASGAPGQGDQPQHF	TGTGCCAGCGGAGCGCCGGGACAGGGGGATCAGCCCCAGCATTTT
TRBV7-2	.	15	many	TRBJ1-2	CASSLIRQVPYGYTF	TGTGCCAGCAGCTTAATAAGACAGGTTCCTTATGGCTACACCTTC
TRBV7-9	.	14	many	TRBJ1-1	CASSLVLGGTEAFF	TGTGCCAGCAGCTTAGTTCTCGGGGGAACTGAAGCTTTCTTT
TRBV25-1	.	16	many	TRBJ2-3	CASSESYRESTDTQYF	TGTGCCAGCAGTGAAAGTTACCGCGAGAGCACAGATACGCAGTATTTT
TRBV29-1	.	11	.	TRBJ1-2	CSAGGSGGYTF	TGCAGCGCTGGGGGGTCAGGGGGCTACACCTTC
TRBV3-1	.	14	many	TRBJ2-2	CASSPGTSTGELFF	TGTGCCAGCAGTCCCGGGACTTCCACCGGGGAGCTGTTTTTT
TRBV25-1	TRBD1	16	many	TRBJ2-1	CASSFAGTGMGNEQFF	TGTGCCAGCAGTTTTGCCGGGACAGGGATGGGCAATGAGCAGTTCTTC
TRBV11-2	TRBD2	16	many	TRBJ2-2	CASSLVRGGNTGELFF	TGTGCCAGCAGCTTAGTGCGCGGGGGTAACACCGGGGAGCTGTTTTTT
TRBV20-1	TRBD2	15	many	TRBJ2-2	CSGRLAGTNTGELFF	TGCAGTGGGCGATTAGCGGGGACGAACACCGGGGAGCTGTTTTTT
TRBV20-1	.	14	.	TRBJ2-5	CSARDDYFQETQYF	TGCAGTGCTAGAGATGACTATTTCCAAGAGACCCAGTACTTC
TRBV20-1	.	15	few	TRBJ2-5	CSARDPDPRGETQYF	TGCAGTGCTAGAGATCCAGACCCCCGTGGGGAGACCCAGTACTTC
TRBV19	TRBD1	14	many	TRBJ1-5	CATQDRALSQPQHF	TGTGCCACCCAGGACAGGGCCCTCAGTCAGCCCCAGCATTTT
TRBV5-5	TRBD1	15	many	TRBJ2-1	CASSSDRASYNEQFF	TGTGCCAGCAGCTCGGACAGGGCTTCCTACAATGAGCAGTTCTTC
TRBV19	TRBD1	14	many	TRBJ1-5	CASNQQGKGQPQHF	TGTGCCAGTAATCAACAGGGGAAGGGTCAGCCCCAGCATTTT
TRBV18	.	15	.	TRBJ1-6	CASSQTDSYNSPLHF	TGTGCCAGCTCTCAGACGGACTCCTATAATTCACCCCTCCACTTT
TRBV2	.	14	many	TRBJ1-1	CASSVQEGYTEAFF	TGTGCCAGCTCTGTTCAGGAAGGGTACACTGAAGCTTTCTTT
TRBV5-1	TRBD1	16	many	TRBJ2-1	CASSVSPGQINNEQFF	TGCGCCAGCAGCGTGAGTCCGGGACAGATTAACAATGAGCAGTTCTTC
TRBV20-1	.	14	many	TRBJ1-1	CSARDLRVDTEAFF	TGCAGTGCTAGAGATCTCAGGGTTGACACTGAAGCTTTCTTT
TRBV10-3	.	14	many	TRBJ2-2	CAISESPNTGELFF	TGTGCCATCAGTGAGTCCCCCAACACCGGGGAGCTGTTTTTT
TRBV11-2	TRBD1	15	many	TRBJ1-3	CASSPGTGGRNTIYF	TGTGCCAGCAGCCCGGGGACAGGGGGCCGAAACACCATATATTTT
TRBV7-8	.	12	many	TRBJ1-1	CASSFLGVGAFF	TGTGCCAGCAGCTTTCTTGGAGTGGGGGCTTTCTTT
TRBV13	TRBD2	16	many	TRBJ2-3	CASSRPASGVTDTQYF	TGTGCCAGCAGCCGTCCTGCAAGCGGGGTTACAGATACGCAGTATTTT
TRBV2	.	14	few	TRBJ1-4	CASDLQGDRAGLFF	TGTGCCAGCGATCTACAAGGGGACCGAGCAGGACTGTTTTTT
TRBV20-1	TRBD2	16	many	TRBJ2-5	CSARVGTSRFQETQYF	TGCAGTGCTAGAGTGGGGACTAGTCGTTTCCAAGAGACCCAGTACTTC
TRBV7-9	.	14	many	TRBJ1-1	CASTPEGGGTEAFF	TGTGCCAGCACCCCGGAGGGGGGCGGCACTGAAGCTTTCTTT
TRBV12-3/TRBV12-4	.	15	many	TRBJ1-1	CASSPGAGRNTEAFF	TGTGCCAGCAGTCCTGGTGCGGGCCGGAACACTGAAGCTTTCTTT